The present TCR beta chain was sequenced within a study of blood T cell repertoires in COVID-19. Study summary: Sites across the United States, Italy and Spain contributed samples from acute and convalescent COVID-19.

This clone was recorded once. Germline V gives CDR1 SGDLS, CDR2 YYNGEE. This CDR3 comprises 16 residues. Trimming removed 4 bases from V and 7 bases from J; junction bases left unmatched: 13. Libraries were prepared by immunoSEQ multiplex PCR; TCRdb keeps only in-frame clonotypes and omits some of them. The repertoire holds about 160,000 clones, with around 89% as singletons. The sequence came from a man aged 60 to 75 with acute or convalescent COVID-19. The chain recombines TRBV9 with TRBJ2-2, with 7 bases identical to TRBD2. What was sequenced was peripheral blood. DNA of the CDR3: TGTGCCAGCAGCCCCGGGTCTAGCGGTAGACACGGGGAGCTGTTTTTT. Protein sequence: CASSPGSSGRHGELFF.